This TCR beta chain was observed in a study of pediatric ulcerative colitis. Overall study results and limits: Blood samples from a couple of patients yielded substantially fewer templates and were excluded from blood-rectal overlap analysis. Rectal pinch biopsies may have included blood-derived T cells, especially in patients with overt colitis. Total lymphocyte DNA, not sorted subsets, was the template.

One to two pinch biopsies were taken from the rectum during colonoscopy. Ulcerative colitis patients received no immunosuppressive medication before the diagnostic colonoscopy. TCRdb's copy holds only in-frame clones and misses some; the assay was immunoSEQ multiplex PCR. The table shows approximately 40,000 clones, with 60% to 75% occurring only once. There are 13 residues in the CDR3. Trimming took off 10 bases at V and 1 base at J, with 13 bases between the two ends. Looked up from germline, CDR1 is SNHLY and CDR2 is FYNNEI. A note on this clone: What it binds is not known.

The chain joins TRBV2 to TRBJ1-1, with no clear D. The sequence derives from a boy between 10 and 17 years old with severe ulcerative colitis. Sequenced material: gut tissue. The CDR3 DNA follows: TGTGCCAACAAGGCTGCAGGGAACACTGAAGCTTTCTTT. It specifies CANKAAGNTEAFF.